This T cell receptor beta chain was observed in a study of cytomegalovirus exposure and HLA in healthy donors. Findings of the study overall: Per published accounts, TCR beta sequences correctly predicted the HLA-A and HLA-B alleles of most subjects. With further analysis later on, most CMV-associated TCR beta chains appeared HLA-restricted.

PCR employed 60 Vbeta and 13 Jbeta primers. Profiled with immunoSEQ multiplex PCR; TCRdb holds only in-frame clones, not every one. The sample shows about 86,000 clones, 70% to 80% of them seen only once. As regards this clone: Its specificity is unknown.

V lost 1 base, J lost 5 bases, and 11 bases lay in between. There are 14 residues in the CDR3. Germline CDR1 is SGHDT and CDR2 is YYEEEE. The chain couples TRBV5-6 to TRBJ2-3, with D possibly being TRBD2 (6 bases). This receptor was identified in a man aged 55 to 70 in good health and CMV-seronegative. The sample consisted of PBMCs. CDR3 residues: CASSLPFGGDTQYF. The CDR3 bases are TGTGCCAGCAGCTTGCCTTTCGGGGGAGATACGCAGTATTTT.